These T cell receptor beta chains were read from a single sample in a study of human T cells and chemical hapten exposure. TCRdb re-called the RACE reads with MiXCR, one entry per CDR3 protein. The sample carries about 84,000 distinct CDR3 sequences, 10% to 11% recorded once. The starting material was whole blood, obtained in connection with sensitization to the hapten diphenylcyclopropenone (DPC). These receptor sequences come from a woman aged 45-65 years with alopecia areata. Some clones in this sample may be carry-over from other donors' samples. The CDR3 runs from the conserved cysteine through the conserved F or W. A D gene is named only where the DNA matches it firmly. Clone sizes are given selectively: once, few, many, or a class where the clone is expanded.

cdr3_aa	cdr3_nt	d_call	clone_size	v_call	j_call
CASSYRGLSPLHF	TGTGCCAGCAGTTACAGGGGGCTGTCACCCCTCCACTTT	TRBD1	NA	TRBV27	TRBJ1-6
CASSRRGGNTIYF	TGTGCCAGCAGCCGGAGGGGCGGAAACACCATATATTTT	NA	many	TRBV3-1	TRBJ1-3
CSARDGPWRRGGEKLFF	TGCAGTGCTAGAGATGGGCCCTGGAGACGGGGAGGGGAAAAACTGTTTTTT	NA	NA	TRBV20-1	TRBJ1-4
CASSLSAGGRTDTQYF	TGTGCCAGCAGCTTGTCAGCGGGAGGGCGCACAGATACGCAGTATTTT	TRBD2	few	TRBV5-4	TRBJ2-3
CATSDLTTGAIETQYF	TGTGCCACCAGTGATTTAACGACAGGTGCCATAGAGACCCAGTACTTC	NA	few	TRBV24-1	TRBJ2-5
CASSLPAVEQFF	TGTGCCAGCAGCTTGCCGGCGGTGGAGCAGTTCTTC	NA	few	TRBV7-9	TRBJ2-1
CSVDGYGYTF	TGCAGCGTTGACGGCTATGGCTACACCTTC	NA	NA	TRBV29-1	TRBJ1-2
CASTPGTSLGEQFF	TGTGCCAGCACCCCGGGGACTAGTCTTGGTGAGCAGTTCTTC	TRBD2	many	TRBV12-3/TRBV12-4	TRBJ2-1
CATSRVGSSTDTQYF	TGTGCCACCAGCAGAGTGGGATCTAGCACAGATACGCAGTATTTT	NA	many	TRBV15	TRBJ2-3
CASSSQGWTEAFF	TGTGCCAGCAGCTCACAGGGATGGACTGAAGCTTTCTTT	NA	NA	TRBV6-5	TRBJ1-1
CASSYSPGRPYEQYF	TGTGCCAGCAGTTACTCACCAGGGAGACCCTACGAGCAGTACTTC	NA	many	TRBV6-5	TRBJ2-7
CASSYDSSYNSPLHF	TGTGCCAGCAGTTACGATAGCTCCTATAATTCACCCCTCCACTTT	NA	many	TRBV6-5	TRBJ1-6
CSAPGTSGRNEQFF	TGCAGTGCCCCCGGGACTAGCGGGAGAAATGAGCAGTTCTTC	TRBD2	many	TRBV20-1	TRBJ2-1
CASSDPGANVLTF	TGTGCCAGCAGTGACCCTGGGGCCAACGTCCTGACTTTC	NA	NA	TRBV25-1	TRBJ2-6
CASSFVQGGNQPQHF	TGTGCCAGCAGTTTTGTTCAGGGCGGCAATCAGCCCCAGCATTTT	NA	few	TRBV12-3/TRBV12-4	TRBJ1-5
CASSLDRENEQFF	TGTGCCAGCAGCTTAGATCGGGAAAATGAGCAGTTCTTC	NA	many	TRBV11-2	TRBJ2-1
CASSPGGRLADTQYF	TGTGCCAGCAGCCCAGGGGGAAGGTTAGCAGATACGCAGTATTTT	TRBD1	few	TRBV27	TRBJ2-3
CASSQGGSSYNEQFF	TGTGCCAGCAGCCAAGGCGGGAGCTCCTACAATGAGCAGTTCTTC	TRBD2	many	TRBV4-2	TRBJ2-1
CSVPGTGKYEQYF	TGCAGCGTTCCCGGGACGGGGAAATACGAGCAGTACTTC	NA	NA	TRBV29-1	TRBJ2-7
CASSLMGTSGRRVTGELFF	TGTGCCAGCAGTTTAATGGGGACTAGCGGGAGACGGGTCACCGGGGAGCTGTTTTTT	TRBD2	NA	TRBV27	TRBJ2-2
CASTSEGARKPGELFF	TGTGCCAGCACATCAGAGGGGGCGCGAAAGCCCGGGGAGCTGTTTTTT	TRBD1	many	TRBV6-5	TRBJ2-2
CASSLALKAGRSDSPLHF	TGTGCCAGCAGCTTAGCGCTAAAGGCAGGGCGATCAGATTCACCCCTCCACTTT	NA	NA	TRBV7-4	TRBJ1-6
CSALAGPFYNEQFF	TGCAGCGCCTTAGCGGGGCCATTCTACAATGAGCAGTTCTTC	TRBD2	NA	TRBV29-1	TRBJ2-1
CASSYSSTSASNTGELFF	TGTGCCAGCAGTTACTCGAGCACTAGTGCCTCGAACACCGGGGAGCTGTTTTTT	NA	few	TRBV6-2/TRBV6-3	TRBJ2-2
CASNKFTGPPGMNTEAFF	TGTGCCAGCAACAAATTTACAGGCCCTCCTGGGATGAACACTGAAGCTTTCTTT	NA	few	TRBV28	TRBJ1-1
CASSPGSGGNQPQHF	TGTGCCAGCAGTCCAGGCTCTGGGGGCAATCAGCCCCAGCATTTT	NA	many	TRBV7-2	TRBJ1-5
CASSPDFLSTDTQYF	TGTGCCAGCAGTCCGGACTTCCTATCCACAGATACGCAGTATTTT	NA	few	TRBV2	TRBJ2-3
CASSEDVRSVIQYF	TGTGCCAGCAGTGAAGACGTTAGGTCAGTCATTCAGTACTTC	NA	NA	TRBV6-1	TRBJ2-4
CASRYPGRENEKLFF	TGTGCCAGCAGGTACCCGGGAAGGGAGAATGAAAAACTGTTTTTT	NA	many	TRBV12-3/TRBV12-4	TRBJ1-4
CASRSRTSNQPQHF	TGTGCCTCCAGGAGCAGGACAAGCAATCAGCCCCAGCATTTT	NA	few	TRBV28	TRBJ1-5
CASSRRGGETYEQYF	TGTGCCAGCAGTCGAAGGGGAGGGGAAACCTACGAGCAGTACTTC	TRBD2	few	TRBV6-6	TRBJ2-7
CASSQTPQNTETFF	TGTGCCAGCAGCCAAACTCCGCAGAACACTGAAACTTTCTTT	NA	NA	TRBV27	TRBJ1-1
CSAQLQGVGPQHF	TGCAGTGCGCAACTTCAGGGGGTCGGGCCCCAGCATTTT	TRBD1	many	TRBV20-1	TRBJ1-5
CSAIGLAGVGDTQYF	TGCAGTGCAATCGGACTAGCGGGGGTGGGAGATACGCAGTATTTT	TRBD2	NA	TRBV20-1	TRBJ2-3
CASSFGRGQGGNEQYF	TGTGCCAGCAGCTTCGGAAGAGGACAGGGAGGTAACGAGCAGTACTTC	TRBD1	many	TRBV7-9	TRBJ2-7
CASSLDSSSSAPLHF	TGTGCCAGCAGCTTAGACTCATCGTCTTCGGCACCCCTCCACTTT	NA	few	TRBV7-6	TRBJ1-6
CASSQRGPYEQYF	TGTGCCAGCAGTCAGCGGGGACCCTACGAGCAGTACTTC	TRBD2	few	TRBV6-5	TRBJ2-7
CSVEGTPTDTQYF	TGCAGCGTTGAGGGGACCCCCACAGATACGCAGTATTTT	NA	many	TRBV29-1	TRBJ2-3
CASSFDQYSYEQYF	TGTGCCAGCAGTTTCGACCAATACTCCTACGAGCAGTACTTC	NA	few	TRBV12-3/TRBV12-4	TRBJ2-7
CASSVTSSTDTQYF	TGTGCCAGCAGCGTGACTAGTTCCACAGATACGCAGTATTTT	NA	few	TRBV9	TRBJ2-3
CASSEKGRTSGGSSTDTQYF	TGTGCCAGCAGTGAAAAGGGGCGGACTAGCGGGGGCTCTAGCACAGATACGCAGTATTTT	TRBD2	many	TRBV25-1	TRBJ2-3
CASSISGLENEQFF	TGTGCCAGCAGCATATCGGGACTAGAGAATGAGCAGTTCTTC	TRBD2	NA	TRBV7-9	TRBJ2-1
CASSLQGNTGELFF	TGCGCCAGCAGCCTACAGGGCAACACCGGGGAGCTGTTTTTT	NA	many	TRBV4-3	TRBJ2-2
CSVEIAYEQYF	TGCAGCGTTGAAATCGCCTACGAGCAGTACTTC	NA	few	TRBV29-1	TRBJ2-7
CASSVVTGFEAFF	TGTGCCAGCAGCGTAGTCACAGGGTTTGAAGCTTTCTTT	NA	many	TRBV9	TRBJ1-1
CASTLQAYSNQPQHF	TGTGCCAGCACCCTCCAGGCGTATAGCAATCAGCCCCAGCATTTT	NA	NA	TRBV7-2	TRBJ1-5
CASSPRVNEQFF	TGTGCCAGCTCACCCCGAGTAAATGAGCAGTTCTTC	NA	many	TRBV18	TRBJ2-1
CASSIRPHRREGLTNYGYTF	TGTGCCAGCAGCATTCGACCGCACCGTAGGGAGGGACTTACTAACTATGGCTACACCTTC	NA	NA	TRBV21-1	TRBJ1-2
CASMPGQGNYGYTF	TGTGCCAGCATGCCGGGACAGGGGAACTATGGCTACACCTTC	TRBD1	few	TRBV9	TRBJ1-2
CASSQERQGDSPLHF	TGTGCCAGCAGCCAAGAGCGCCAGGGGGATTCACCCCTCCACTTT	TRBD1	many	TRBV14	TRBJ1-6
CASNFANTGELFF	TGTGCCAGCAACTTCGCGAACACCGGGGAGCTGTTTTTT	NA	many	TRBV2	TRBJ2-2
CATNNEQFF	TGTGCCACAAACAATGAGCAGTTCTTC	NA	many	TRBV7-9	TRBJ2-1
CAISSLAGGPDTGELFF	TGTGCCATCAGTTCCCTAGCGGGAGGGCCCGACACCGGGGAGCTGTTTTTT	TRBD2	many	TRBV10-3	TRBJ2-2
CSATRGQGGTYEQYF	TGCAGTGCCACACGCGGACAGGGAGGAACCTACGAGCAGTACTTC	TRBD1	NA	TRBV20-1	TRBJ2-7
CASSPRGLDGYTF	TGTGCCAGCAGCCCCAGGGGGCTCGATGGCTACACCTTC	TRBD1	NA	TRBV7-9	TRBJ1-2
CASSNQEEKLFF	TGTGCCAGCAGCAACCAGGAAGAAAAACTGTTTTTT	NA	many	TRBV21-1	TRBJ1-4
CASSYSNSGASTYEQYF	TGTGCCAGCAGTTACTCGAACTCAGGGGCCTCCACCTACGAGCAGTACTTC	NA	few	TRBV6-6	TRBJ2-7
CASSYSGQSSYEQYF	TGTGCCAGCAGTTACTCGGGTCAGAGCTCCTACGAGCAGTACTTC	NA	many	TRBV6-5	TRBJ2-7
CSVQGAREQFF	TGCAGCGTGCAGGGGGCGCGTGAGCAGTTCTTC	TRBD1	NA	TRBV29-1	TRBJ2-1